Presented here are 18 T cell receptor beta chains from one specimen sequenced in a study of shared clonotypes between healthy human individuals (dated by TCRdb to 2020 to 2022). Libraries were built with the immunoSEQ multiplex PCR assay. This immuneACCESS table, as held by TCRdb, lists in-frame sequences with V and J called but not all clones. Of the missing ones, under half trace to an unresolved V gene in checked studies; the others have no known cause. The sample profile shows over a million clones; approximately 98% of them were found once. 0.4% to 0.45% of the sample goes to the ten largest clones. The specimen was naive CD4+ T cells sorted from blood. The cell subset or site tag for this specimen amounts to: CD45RA+ positively selected. These TCRs come from a man between 25 and 39 years old in good health.

V and J are TRBV18 and TRBJ2-3; D gene unclear. CDR3 length: 12 residues. V gave up 9 bases and J gave up 6 bases, with 13 bases separating them. Germline CDR1 is KGHSH and CDR2 is LQKENI. The CDR3 nucleotides are TGTGCCAGTACGAGCTCGCGGGATACGCAGTATTTT. This codes for CASTSSRDTQYF.

The chain has TRBV19 and TRBJ1-4; D is possibly TRBD1 (5 bases). V gave up 9 bases and J gave up 4 bases, with 12 bases separating them. The CDR3 runs to 13 residues. Per germline, CDR1 LNHDA and CDR2 SQIVND (reference sequence). The CDR3 loop reads CASWRGYNEKLFF. The CDR3 nucleotides are TGTGCCAGCTGGAGGGGCTATAATGAAAAACTGTTTTTT. Drawing the rest from reference TRBV19 and TRBJ1-4, the complete variable domain is DGGITQSPKYLFRKEGQNVTLSCEQNLNHDAMYWYRQDPGQGLRLIYYSQIVNDFQKGDIAEGYSVSREKKESFPLTVTSAQKNPTAFYLCASWRGYNEKLFFGSGTQLSVL.

The chain carries TRBV7-8 and TRBJ2-3; possible D gene TRBD2, 5 bases. Trimming took 8 bases from V and 1 from J, leaving 19 bases between them. The CDR3 is 16 residues long. From germline, CDR1 is SGHVS and CDR2 FQNEAQ. The chain's CDR3 is CASFLKGSLRTDTQYF. In nucleotides, the CDR3 is TGTGCCAGCTTCCTTAAAGGGAGTTTACGCACAGATACGCAGTATTTT.

The chain carries TRBV5-4 and TRBJ2-7; TRBD1 aligns across 9 bases. V was pared by 1 base and J by 5 bases, with 10 bases of the junction left unmatched. CDR3 length: 16 residues. Germline CDR1 is SGHNT and CDR2 is YYREEE (reference sequence). The CDR3 DNA follows: TGTGCCAGCAGCTTGTTCATCGTGGGACAGGGACACGAGCAGTACTTC. Protein product: CASSLFIVGQGHEQYF. The full variable domain, in which reference TRBV5-4 and TRBJ2-7 provide the parts outside the CDR3, is ETGVTQSPTHLIKTRGQQVTLRCSSQSGHNTVSWYQQALGQGPQFIFQYYREEENGRGNFPPRFSGLQFPNYSSELNVNALELDDSALYLCASSLFIVGQGHEQYFGPGTRLTVT.

V and J are TRBV7-6 and TRBJ2-1, with D possibly TRBD1 on 6 matching bases. The V end lost 5 bases, the J end lost 8 bases, and 16 bases lay between the germline ends. CDR1 SGHVS and CDR2 FNYEAQ come from the germline V gene. The CDR3 totals 14 residues. CDR3: CASSNTGQGHEQFF. The DNA of the CDR3 is TGTGCCAGCAGCAACACAGGGCAGGGCCATGAGCAGTTCTTC.

V and J are TRBV2 and TRBJ2-1, with D unresolved. CDR1 is SNHLY and CDR2 is FYNNEI in the germline V gene. With 0 bases removed from V and 10 bases from J, the gap between germline ends came to 10 bases. There are 13 residues in the CDR3. The CDR3 DNA follows: TGTGCCAGCAGTGAAGCGGCCCCCGCGGAGCAGTTCTTC. Its protein is CASSEAAPAEQFF.

This clone has a single count. Other DNA sequences of this sample code for an identical CDR3. This chain joins TRBV28 and TRBJ1-1; perhaps TRBD1 as D (5 bases). The V gene lost 6 bases and the J gene lost 1 base, with 12 bases spanning the gap. Germline V gene data show CDR1 as MDHEN and CDR2 as SYDVKM. This CDR3 contains 14 residues. The CDR3 coding sequence is TGTGCCAGCAGCCTCCCTGGGGGGAACACTGAAGCTTTCTTT. Amino acid sequence: CASSLPGGNTEAFF.

The V and J genes are TRBV28 and TRBJ2-1, with a weak D call TRBD2 (6 bases). The CDR3 runs 15 residues. V was shortened by 5 bases and J by 7 bases, with 18 bases between the two germline ends. Germline values: CDR1 MDHEN, CDR2 SYDVKM. The CDR3 DNA is TGTGCCAGCAGTGCCTTAGCGGAAGGCTGGAATGAGCAGTTCTTC. Translating it yields CASSALAEGWNEQFF.

V gene TRBV9 combines with J gene TRBJ2-2, with TRBD2 matching 9 bases. The CDR3 totals 15 residues. Germline CDR1 and CDR2: SGDLS and YYNGEE. V trimming: 4 bases; J trimming: 3 bases; junction bases outside the gene matches: 4. CDR3 protein: CASSPERGDTGELFF. The CDR3 bases are TGTGCCAGCAGCCCCGAGCGGGGGGACACCGGGGAGCTGTTTTTT.

The V and J genes are TRBV11-2 and TRBJ2-1; 11 bases match TRBD2. Per the germline V gene, CDR1 is SGHAT and CDR2 is FQNNGV. J was trimmed by 4 bases and V by 5 bases; bases with no gene match: 13. The CDR3 covers 18 residues. CDR3 in amino acids: CASSPRARLAGPYNEQFF. In DNA, the CDR3 is TGTGCCAGCAGCCCGAGGGCCCGACTAGCGGGACCGTACAATGAGCAGTTCTTC.

The chain has TRBV7-2 and TRBJ2-6; 7 bases align to TRBD1. The CDR3 is 15 residues long. Germline V lookup: CDR1 SGHTA, CDR2 FQGNSA. J gave up 0 bases and V 8 bases, and 4 bases lay outside the gene matches. The CDR3 nucleotides read TGTGCCAGCGACCACAGGGGCTCTGGGGCCAACGTCCTGACTTTC. This translates into CASDHRGSGANVLTF.

V usage is TRBV5-4 and J usage is TRBJ2-3; D perhaps matches TRBD2 (6 bases). Germline V gene lookup returns CDR1 SGHNT and CDR2 YYREEE (reference sequence). The CDR3 has 15 residues. Trimming pared 1 base from V and 4 bases from J, leaving 13 bases between. The CDR3 nucleotides are TGTGCCAGCAGCTTGCGGGACTCCGGGCCAGATACGCAGTATTTT. It is translated as CASSLRDSGPDTQYF.

Points on this clone: Other DNA sequences in the same sample also yield this CDR3. J is TRBJ2-6 and V is TRBV28, with 7 bases aligning to TRBD1. This CDR3 region has 14 residues. The germline CDR1 and CDR2 sequences are MDHEN and SYDVKM. V was clipped by 9 bases and J by 1 base; unmatched bases: 3. The chain's CDR3 is CASNRGSGANVLTF. DNA of the CDR3: TGTGCCAGTAACAGGGGATCTGGGGCCAACGTCCTGACTTTC.

The chain joins TRBV29-1 to TRBJ2-3, with 10 nucleotides matching TRBD2. The CDR3 contains 14 residues. J was trimmed by 1 base and V by 4 bases; bases with no gene match: 2. CDR1 is SQVTM and CDR2 is ANQGSEA in the germline V gene. The CDR3 DNA follows: TGCAGCGTTGCAGGACTAGCGGGCACAGATACGCAGTATTTT. Translation gives CSVAGLAGTDTQYF.

This chain links TRBV6-5 with TRBJ1-4; a weak D match, TRBD1 (5 bases). This CDR3 has 11 residues. Germline CDR1 reads MNHEY; CDR2 reads SVGAGI. CDR3 protein: CVVGERSQLFF. CDR3 DNA sequence: TGTGTGGTGGGGGAGAGGAGTCAACTGTTTTTT.

The chain has TRBV7-9 and TRBJ2-3; D gene uncertain. CDR1 and CDR2 from the germline V gene are SEHNR and FQNEAQ (reference sequence). Trimming took 1 base from V and 8 from J, leaving 7 bases between them. The CDR3 is 12 amino acids. This CDR3 is CASSLGVATQYF. The CDR3 region has the DNA TGTGCCAGCAGCTTAGGCGTGGCTACGCAGTATTTT.

Remarks on this clone: The junction does not match germline at one end; this may be a read error. V gene TRBV19 combines with J gene TRBJ2-3; D unclear. The CDR3 is made up of 12 amino acids. Germline V gives CDR1 LNHDA, CDR2 SQIVND (reference sequence). CDR3 sequence: CASSISRDTQYF. CDR3 nucleotide sequence: TGTGCCAGTAGTATAAGCAGAGATACGCAGTATTTT.

V gene TRBV18 combines with J gene TRBJ2-3; unclear D gene. Germline assignment: CDR1 KGHSH and CDR2 LQKENI. Between the trimmed V and J ends, which lost 4 bases and 4 bases, there was a span of 15 bases. The CDR3 is 15 amino acids. This CDR3 reads CASSQIEGSADTQYF. The CDR3 DNA follows: TGTGCCAGCTCACAGATCGAAGGAAGCGCAGATACGCAGTATTTT.